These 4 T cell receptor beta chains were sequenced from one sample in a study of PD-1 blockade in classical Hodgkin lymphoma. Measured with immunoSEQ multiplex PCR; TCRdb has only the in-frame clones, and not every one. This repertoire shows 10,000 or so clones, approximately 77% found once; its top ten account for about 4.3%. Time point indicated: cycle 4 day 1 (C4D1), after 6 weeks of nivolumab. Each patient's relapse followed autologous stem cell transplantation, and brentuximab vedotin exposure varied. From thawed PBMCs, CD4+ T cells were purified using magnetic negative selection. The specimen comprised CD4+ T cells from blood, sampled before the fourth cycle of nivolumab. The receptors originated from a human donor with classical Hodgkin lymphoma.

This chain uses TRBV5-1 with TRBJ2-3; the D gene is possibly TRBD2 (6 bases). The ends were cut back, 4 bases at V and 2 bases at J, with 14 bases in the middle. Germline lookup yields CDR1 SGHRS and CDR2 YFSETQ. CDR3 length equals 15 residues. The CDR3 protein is CASSPDGGPTDTQYF. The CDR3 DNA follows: TGCGCCAGCAGCCCTGACGGGGGACCCACAGATACGCAGTATTTT.

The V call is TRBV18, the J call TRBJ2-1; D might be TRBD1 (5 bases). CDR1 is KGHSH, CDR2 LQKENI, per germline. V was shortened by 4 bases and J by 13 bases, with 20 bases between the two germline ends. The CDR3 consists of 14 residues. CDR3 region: CASSRTLQGKIQFF. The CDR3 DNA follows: TGTGCCAGCTCACGAACCTTGCAGGGCAAAATACAGTTCTTC.

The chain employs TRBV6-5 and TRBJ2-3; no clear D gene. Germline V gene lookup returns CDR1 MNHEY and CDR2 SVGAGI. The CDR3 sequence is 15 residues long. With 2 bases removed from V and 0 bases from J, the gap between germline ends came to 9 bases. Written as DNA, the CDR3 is TGTGCCAGCAGTTACCAGTCTGCTAGCACAGATACGCAGTATTTT. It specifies CASSYQSASTDTQYF.

Here the CDR3 DNA reads TGTGCCAGCAGCAGAATAGCGGGAGCTAGCACAGATACGCAGTATTTT. It is translated as CASSRIAGASTDTQYF. The chain is built from TRBV5-5 and TRBJ2-3; TRBD2 agrees at 9 bases. The CDR3 covers 16 residues. Germline V gene sequence: CDR1 SGHKS, CDR2 YYEKEE (reference sequence). Trimming at V came to 4 bases and at J to 0 bases, leaving 6 bases not matched to a gene.